This T cell receptor (beta chain) is from a study of T cell responses to AZD1222 COVID-19 vaccine (dated by TCRdb to about 2021). Some background on the complete study: AZD1222 recipients given second doses at about 4 weeks or at about 12 weeks were pooled, since spike-specific TCR depth and breadth were not found to differ between the two schedules. TCR sequencing covered 230 to 250 trial participants: 200 to 210 given two doses of AZD1222 and approximately 26 given two doses of MenACWY control vaccine. Trial participants were enrolled into age subgroups of 18-55, 56-69 and 70-plus years, which contained around 150, 29 and 61 TCR-sequenced participants, respectively.

This specimen's time point label, per the study, means: baseline before first vaccination. Vaccinee samples came from UK trials COV001 and COV002, including a single-blind randomized controlled phase 2/3 trial of AZD1222 (ChAdOx1 nCoV-19) in healthy adults. For TCRbeta chain sequencing, PBMC samples from trial participants were taken at day 0 and at day 28 after the second dose. The CDR3 regions of human TCRbeta chains were analyzed by immunosequencing. The original pipeline was this. TCRs in the repertoires were compared against a reference library of SARS-CoV-2-specific TCRs that had been generated with the MIRA antigen-specificity platform. Breadth was defined as the fraction of unique TCRs that were SARS-CoV-2-associated. Depth was defined as the fraction of total T cells that were SARS-CoV-2-associated. Each spike-specific TCR was assigned to its reactive spike region and to a CD4 or CD8 class using the MIRA data. Log10-transformed breadth and depth values were compared by one-way ANOVA with Sidak's multiple comparisons tests. TCRdb limited this immuneACCESS table to in-frame rearrangements with V and J called. A share of clones is missing; checked studies link under half to unresolved V genes, and the rest is unexplained. That table is the source of V, J and clone size, and D and trimming were worked out from the DNA. A total of about 160,000 clones appear in this sample, 88% of them only once. The ten largest clones take up more than 5.5% of the sample.

V gives up 3 bases and J gives up 5 bases, and the segment between their germline ends measures 16 bases. The CDR3 spans 15 residues, from the cysteine through the phenylalanine. Only CDR3 DNA is held: 45 bases, read in frame from base 1. CDR1 and CDR2 were assigned from the germline V gene (reference sequence) as LNHNV and YYDKDF. On this clone itself: The antigen this receptor binds is unknown. The input lacks base qualities; no much larger clone sits a single base away.

General findings and caveats noted by the study authors: Because no day 14 peak-response samples were available, the repertoires could be characterized only after the peak T cell response. Participants were mostly white British and included more females than males, and it was suggested by the authors that clonal diversity may have been underestimated. Conclusions about previously exposed vaccinees were limited because only a handful of AZD1222 recipients were SARS-CoV-2 seropositive at baseline. The 56-69-year group was small, and its depth increase did not reach significance, likely because of low power. Epitopes outside the regions mutated in the B.1.351 and B.1.1.7 variants were reportedly recognized by nearly half of the unique spike-specific TCRs. After two AZD1222 doses, both the breadth and the depth of spike-specific TCRs were significantly higher than at day 0 and than in MenACWY recipients. Vaccine-associated CD4 TCRs spanned the whole spike protein, with dominant responses in regions 160-218 and 743-854.

The sequencing here drew on peripheral blood, taken on day 0 of AZD1222 vaccination. The chain was built from TRBV15 and TRBJ2-5; the D gene is perhaps TRBD1, from 5 matching bases. The receptor's source is an adult in good health. The nucleotide sequence reads TGTGCCACCAGCAGGGGCTCCGGCAGGGTGGAGACCCAGTACTTC. Its translation is CATSRGSGRVETQYF.